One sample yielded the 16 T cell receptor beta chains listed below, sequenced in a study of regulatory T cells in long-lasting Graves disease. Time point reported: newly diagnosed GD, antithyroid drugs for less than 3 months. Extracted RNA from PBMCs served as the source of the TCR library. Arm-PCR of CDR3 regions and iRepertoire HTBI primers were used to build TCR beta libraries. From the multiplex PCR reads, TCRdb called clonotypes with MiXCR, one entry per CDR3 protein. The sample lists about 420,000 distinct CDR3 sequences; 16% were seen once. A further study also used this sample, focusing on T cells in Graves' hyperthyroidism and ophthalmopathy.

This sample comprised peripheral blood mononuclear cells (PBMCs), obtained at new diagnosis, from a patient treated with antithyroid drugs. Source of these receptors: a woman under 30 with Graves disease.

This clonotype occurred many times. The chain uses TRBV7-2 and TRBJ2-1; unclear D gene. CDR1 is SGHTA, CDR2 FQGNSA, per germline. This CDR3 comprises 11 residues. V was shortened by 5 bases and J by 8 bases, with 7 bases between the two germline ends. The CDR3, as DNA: TGTGCCAGCAGCCCGAAACATGAGCAGTTCTTC. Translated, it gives CASSPKHEQFF.

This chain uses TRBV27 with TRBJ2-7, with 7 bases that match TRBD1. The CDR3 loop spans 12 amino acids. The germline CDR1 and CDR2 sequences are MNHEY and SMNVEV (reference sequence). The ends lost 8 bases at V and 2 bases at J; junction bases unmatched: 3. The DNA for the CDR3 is TGTGCCAGCGGACAGGACGCCTACGAGCAGTACTTC. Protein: CASGQDAYEQYF.

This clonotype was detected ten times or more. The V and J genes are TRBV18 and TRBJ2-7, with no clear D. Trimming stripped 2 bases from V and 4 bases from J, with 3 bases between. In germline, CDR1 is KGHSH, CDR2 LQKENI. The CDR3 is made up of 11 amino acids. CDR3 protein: CASSPGYEQYF. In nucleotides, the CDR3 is TGTGCCAGCTCACCAGGGTACGAGCAGTACTTC.

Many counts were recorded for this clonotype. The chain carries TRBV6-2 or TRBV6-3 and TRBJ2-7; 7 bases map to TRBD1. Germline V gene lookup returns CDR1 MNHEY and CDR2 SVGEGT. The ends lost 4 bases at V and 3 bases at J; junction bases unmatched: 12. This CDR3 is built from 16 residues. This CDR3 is CASSSNSDRAYYEQYF. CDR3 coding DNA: TGTGCCAGCAGTTCCAACTCCGACAGGGCCTACTACGAGCAGTACTTC.

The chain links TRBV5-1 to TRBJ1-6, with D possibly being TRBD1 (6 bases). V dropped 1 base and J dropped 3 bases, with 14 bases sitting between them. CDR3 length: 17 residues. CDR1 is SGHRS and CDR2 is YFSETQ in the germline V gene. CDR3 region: CASSLLQGAGYNSPLHF. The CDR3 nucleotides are TGCGCCAGCAGCTTGCTACAGGGCGCGGGCTATAATTCACCCCTCCACTTT.

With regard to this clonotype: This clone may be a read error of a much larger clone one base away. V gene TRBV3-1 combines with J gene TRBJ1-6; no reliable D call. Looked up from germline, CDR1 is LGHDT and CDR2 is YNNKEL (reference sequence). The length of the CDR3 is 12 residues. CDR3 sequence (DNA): TGTGCCAGCAGCCAAGATCGCCCACCCTTCCACTTT. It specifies CASSQDRPPFHF.

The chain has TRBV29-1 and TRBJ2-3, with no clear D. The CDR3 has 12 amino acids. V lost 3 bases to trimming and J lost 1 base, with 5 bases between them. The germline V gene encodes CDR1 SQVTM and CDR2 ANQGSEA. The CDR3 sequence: CSVDQGTDTQYF. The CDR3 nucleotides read TGCAGCGTTGATCAGGGCACAGATACGCAGTATTTT.

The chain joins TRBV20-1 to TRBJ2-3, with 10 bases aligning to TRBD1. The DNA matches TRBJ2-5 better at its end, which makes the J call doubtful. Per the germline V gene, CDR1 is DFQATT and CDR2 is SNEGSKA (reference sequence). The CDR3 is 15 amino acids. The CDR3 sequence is CSANGGTGEGETQYF. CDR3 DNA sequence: TGCAGTGCAAACGGAGGGACAGGGGAAGGAGAGACCCAGTACTTC.

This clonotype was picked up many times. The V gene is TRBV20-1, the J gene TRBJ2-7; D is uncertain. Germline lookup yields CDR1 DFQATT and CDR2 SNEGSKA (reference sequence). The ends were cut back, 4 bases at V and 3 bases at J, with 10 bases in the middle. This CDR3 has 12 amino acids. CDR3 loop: CSAIHSNYEQYF. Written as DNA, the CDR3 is TGCAGTGCTATACACAGCAACTACGAGCAGTACTTC.

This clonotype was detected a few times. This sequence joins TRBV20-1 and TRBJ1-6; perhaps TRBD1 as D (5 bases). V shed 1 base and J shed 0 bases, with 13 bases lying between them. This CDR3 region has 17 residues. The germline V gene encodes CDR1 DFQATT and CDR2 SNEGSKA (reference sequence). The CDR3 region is CSARVGGASSYNSPLHF. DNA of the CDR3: TGCAGTGCTAGAGTGGGAGGGGCAAGCTCCTATAATTCACCCCTCCACTTT.

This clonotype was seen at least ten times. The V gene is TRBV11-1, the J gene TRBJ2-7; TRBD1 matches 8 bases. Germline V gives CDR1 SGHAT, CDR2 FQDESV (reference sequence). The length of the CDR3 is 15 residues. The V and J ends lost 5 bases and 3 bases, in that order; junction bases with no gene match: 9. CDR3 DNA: TGTGCCAGCAGCAGGACAGGGTGGCAAGACTACGAGCAGTACTTC. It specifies CASSRTGWQDYEQYF. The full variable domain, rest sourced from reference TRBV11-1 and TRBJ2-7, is EAEVAQSPRYKITEKSQAVAFWCDPISGHATLYWYRQILGQGPELLVQFQDESVVDDSQLPKDRFSAERLKGVDSTLKIQPAELGDSAMYLCASSRTGWQDYEQYFGPGTRLTVT.

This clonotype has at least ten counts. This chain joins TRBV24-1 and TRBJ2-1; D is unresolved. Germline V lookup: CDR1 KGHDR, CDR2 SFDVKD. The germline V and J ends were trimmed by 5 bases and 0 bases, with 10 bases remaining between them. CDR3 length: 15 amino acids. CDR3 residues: CATSGIQSSYNEQFF. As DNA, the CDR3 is TGTGCCACCAGTGGAATACAGAGCTCCTACAATGAGCAGTTCTTC.

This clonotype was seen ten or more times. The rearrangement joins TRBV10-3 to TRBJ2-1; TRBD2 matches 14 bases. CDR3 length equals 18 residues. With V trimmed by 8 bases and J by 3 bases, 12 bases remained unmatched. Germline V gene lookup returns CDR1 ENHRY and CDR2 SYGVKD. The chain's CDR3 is CAIRQGLAGAEGYNEQFF. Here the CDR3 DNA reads TGTGCCATCCGGCAGGGACTAGCGGGAGCGGAGGGCTACAATGAGCAGTTCTTC.

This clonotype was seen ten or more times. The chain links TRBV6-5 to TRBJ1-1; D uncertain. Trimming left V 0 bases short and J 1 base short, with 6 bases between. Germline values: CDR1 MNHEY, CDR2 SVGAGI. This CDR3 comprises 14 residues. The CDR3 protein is CASSYSRENTEAFF. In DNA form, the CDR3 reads TGTGCCAGCAGTTACTCTAGGGAGAACACTGAAGCTTTCTTT.

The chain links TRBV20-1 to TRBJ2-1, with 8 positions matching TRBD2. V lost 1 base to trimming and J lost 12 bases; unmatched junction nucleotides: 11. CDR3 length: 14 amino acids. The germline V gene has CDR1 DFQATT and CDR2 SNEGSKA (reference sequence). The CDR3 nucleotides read TGCAGTGCTAGAGGGTGGACTAGCCCGCAGGGGCAGTTCTTC. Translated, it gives CSARGWTSPQGQFF.

The CDR3 DNA follows: TGTGCCAGCAGTGACAACGACGGTTATAGCAATCAGCCCCAGCATTTT. Amino acids: CASSDNDGYSNQPQHF. The chain combines TRBV6-1 with TRBJ1-5; D ambiguous. CDR1 and CDR2 (germline): MNHNS, SASEGT. The germline V and J ends were trimmed by 3 bases and 0 bases, with 12 bases remaining between them. The CDR3 contains 16 residues.